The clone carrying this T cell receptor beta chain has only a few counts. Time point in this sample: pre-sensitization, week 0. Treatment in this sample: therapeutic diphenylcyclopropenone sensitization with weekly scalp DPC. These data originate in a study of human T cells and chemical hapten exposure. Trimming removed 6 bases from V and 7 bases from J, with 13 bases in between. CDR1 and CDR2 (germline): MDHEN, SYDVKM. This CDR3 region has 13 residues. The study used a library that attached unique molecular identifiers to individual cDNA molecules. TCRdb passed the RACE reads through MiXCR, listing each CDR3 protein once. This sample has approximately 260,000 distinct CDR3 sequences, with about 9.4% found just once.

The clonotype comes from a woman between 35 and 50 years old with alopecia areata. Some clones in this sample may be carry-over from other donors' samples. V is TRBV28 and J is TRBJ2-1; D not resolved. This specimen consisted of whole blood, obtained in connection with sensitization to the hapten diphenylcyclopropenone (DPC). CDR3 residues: CASRKEVWNEQFF. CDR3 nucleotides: TGTGCCAGCAGGAAAGAGGTGTGGAATGAGCAGTTCTTC.